One TCR beta chain is described in this entry. What it recognizes is unknown. CD45RO-negative, CCR7-positively selected cells formed the naive CD8 fraction, excluding terminally differentiated effector memory CD45RA+ cells. This sample is drawn from a study of shared clonotypes between healthy human individuals. Whole-study findings and limits: Non-shared clonotypes had lower generation probabilities than those shared by all four donors. Rarefaction showed sorted-subset sequencing was incomplete despite large depth.

Profiling relied on immunoSEQ multiplex PCR, and the TCRdb table lists in-frame clones only, not all of them. The table lists about 2 million clones, roughly 94% of them singletons. Per the germline V gene, CDR1 is MNHEY and CDR2 is SVGAGI. J gave up 7 bases and V 2 bases, and 5 bases lay outside the gene matches. The CDR3 is 14 residues long. This clonotype originated in a man between 18 and 29 years old in good health. The chain combines TRBV6-5 with TRBJ2-1; the match to TRBD1 covers 7 bases. Input material: naive CD8+ T cells sorted from blood. The CDR3 DNA is TGTGCCAGCAGTTACGGGACAGAACTTAATGAGCAGTTCTTC. It translates to CASSYGTELNEQFF.